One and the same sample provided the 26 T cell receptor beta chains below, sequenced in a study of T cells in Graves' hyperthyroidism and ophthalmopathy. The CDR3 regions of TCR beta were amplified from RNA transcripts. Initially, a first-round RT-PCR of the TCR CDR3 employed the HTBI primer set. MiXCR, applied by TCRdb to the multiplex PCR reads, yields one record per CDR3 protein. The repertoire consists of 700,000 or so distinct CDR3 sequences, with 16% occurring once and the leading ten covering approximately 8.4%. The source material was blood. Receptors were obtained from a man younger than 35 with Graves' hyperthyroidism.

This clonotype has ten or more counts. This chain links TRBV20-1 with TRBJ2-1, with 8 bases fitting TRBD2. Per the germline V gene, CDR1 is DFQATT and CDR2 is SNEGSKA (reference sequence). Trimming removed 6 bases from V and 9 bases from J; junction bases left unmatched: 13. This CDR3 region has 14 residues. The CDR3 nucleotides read TGCAGTGCGAGCGGGACTAGAGGGGGTAGTGAGCAGTTCTTC. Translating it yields CSASGTRGGSEQFF.

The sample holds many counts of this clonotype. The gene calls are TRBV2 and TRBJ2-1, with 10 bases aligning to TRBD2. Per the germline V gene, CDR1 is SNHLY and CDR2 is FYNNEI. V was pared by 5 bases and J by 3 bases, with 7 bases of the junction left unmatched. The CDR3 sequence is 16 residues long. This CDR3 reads CASSTTGTSVYNEQFF. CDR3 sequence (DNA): TGTGCCAGCAGTACCACCGGGACTAGCGTCTACAATGAGCAGTTCTTC. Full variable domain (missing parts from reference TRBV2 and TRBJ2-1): EPEVTQTPSHQVTQMGQEVILRCVPISNHLYFYWYRQILGQKVEFLVSFYNNEISEKSEIFDDQFSVERPDGSNFTLKIRSTKLEDSAMYFCASSTTGTSVYNEQFFGPGTRLTVL.

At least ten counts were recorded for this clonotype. The CDR3 nucleotides read TGTGCCAGCAGCCAACCAACTAGCGCCCAAGAGACCCAGTACTTC. It specifies CASSQPTSAQETQYF. J is TRBJ2-5 and V is TRBV3-1; 7 positions match TRBD2. The J segment lost 1 base and the V segment lost 2 bases, leaving 4 bases of the junction unmatched. This CDR3 region has 15 residues. Per the germline V gene, CDR1 is LGHDT and CDR2 is YNNKEL (reference sequence).

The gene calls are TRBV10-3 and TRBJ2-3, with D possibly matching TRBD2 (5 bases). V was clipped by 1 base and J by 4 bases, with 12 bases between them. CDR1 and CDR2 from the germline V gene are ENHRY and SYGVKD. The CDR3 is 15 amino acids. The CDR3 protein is CAISELERVPDTQYF. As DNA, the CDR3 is TGTGCCATCAGTGAGTTGGAGAGGGTCCCAGATACGCAGTATTTT.

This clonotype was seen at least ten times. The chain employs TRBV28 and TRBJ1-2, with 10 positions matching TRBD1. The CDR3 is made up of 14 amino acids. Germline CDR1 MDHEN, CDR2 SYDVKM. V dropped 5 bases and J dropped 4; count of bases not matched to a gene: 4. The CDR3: CASSQTGGAYGYTF. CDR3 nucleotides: TGTGCCAGCAGTCAGACAGGGGGCGCCTATGGCTACACCTTC.

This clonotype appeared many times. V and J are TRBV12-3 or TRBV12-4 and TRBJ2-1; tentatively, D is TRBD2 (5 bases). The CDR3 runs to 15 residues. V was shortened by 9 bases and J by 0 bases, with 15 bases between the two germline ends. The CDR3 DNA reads TGTGCCAGTACAATAACGGGGAGCTCCTACAATGAGCAGTTCTTC. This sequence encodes CASTITGSSYNEQFF.

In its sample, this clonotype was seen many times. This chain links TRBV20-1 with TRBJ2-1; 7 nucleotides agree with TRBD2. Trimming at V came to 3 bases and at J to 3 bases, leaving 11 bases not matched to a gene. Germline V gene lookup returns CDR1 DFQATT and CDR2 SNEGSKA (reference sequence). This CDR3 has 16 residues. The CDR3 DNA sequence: TGCAGTGCTAGTTACCGACTAGCCTCGGACTACAATGAGCAGTTCTTC. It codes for CSASYRLASDYNEQFF.

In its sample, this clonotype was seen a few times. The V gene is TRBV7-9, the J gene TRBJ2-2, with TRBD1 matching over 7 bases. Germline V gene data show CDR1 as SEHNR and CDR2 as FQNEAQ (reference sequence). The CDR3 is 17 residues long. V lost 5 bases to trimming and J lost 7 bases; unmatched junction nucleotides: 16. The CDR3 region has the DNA TGTGCCAGCAGCGAACCCACGGGACAGCCTGGTATCGGGGAGCTGTTTTTT. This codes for CASSEPTGQPGIGELFF.

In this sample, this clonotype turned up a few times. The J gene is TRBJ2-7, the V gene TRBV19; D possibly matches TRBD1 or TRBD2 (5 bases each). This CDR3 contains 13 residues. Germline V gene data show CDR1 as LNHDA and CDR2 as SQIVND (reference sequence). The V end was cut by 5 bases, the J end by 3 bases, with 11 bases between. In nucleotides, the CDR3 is TGTGCCAGTAGTCTCGGGGCAGTCTACGAGCAGTACTTC. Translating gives CASSLGAVYEQYF.

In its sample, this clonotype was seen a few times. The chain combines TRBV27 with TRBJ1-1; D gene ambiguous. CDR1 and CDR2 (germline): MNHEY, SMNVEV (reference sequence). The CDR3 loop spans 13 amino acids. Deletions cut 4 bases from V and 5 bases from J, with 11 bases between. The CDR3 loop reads CASSSAAWTEAFF. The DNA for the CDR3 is TGTGCCAGCAGTTCGGCTGCCTGGACTGAAGCTTTCTTT.

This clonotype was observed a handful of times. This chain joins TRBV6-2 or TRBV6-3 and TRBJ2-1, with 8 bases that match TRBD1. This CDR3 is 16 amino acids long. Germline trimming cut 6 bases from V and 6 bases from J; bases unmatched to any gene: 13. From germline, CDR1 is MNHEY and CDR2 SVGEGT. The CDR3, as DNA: TGTGCCAGCAGCCTAGGTTCCAGGGGGCCTACCAATGAGCAGTTCTTC. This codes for CASSLGSRGPTNEQFF.

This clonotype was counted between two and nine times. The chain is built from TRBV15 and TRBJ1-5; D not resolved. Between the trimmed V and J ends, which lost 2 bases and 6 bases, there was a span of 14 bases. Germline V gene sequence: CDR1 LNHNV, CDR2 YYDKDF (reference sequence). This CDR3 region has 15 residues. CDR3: CATSRSRGNPQPQHF. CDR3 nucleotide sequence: TGTGCCACCAGCAGATCCCGGGGAAACCCTCAGCCCCAGCATTTT.

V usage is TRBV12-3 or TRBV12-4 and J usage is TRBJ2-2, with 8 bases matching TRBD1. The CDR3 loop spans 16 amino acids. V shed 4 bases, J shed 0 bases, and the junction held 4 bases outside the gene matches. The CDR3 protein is CASSSPTGANTGELFF. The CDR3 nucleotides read TGTGCCAGCAGTTCCCCGACAGGGGCGAACACCGGGGAGCTGTTTTTT.

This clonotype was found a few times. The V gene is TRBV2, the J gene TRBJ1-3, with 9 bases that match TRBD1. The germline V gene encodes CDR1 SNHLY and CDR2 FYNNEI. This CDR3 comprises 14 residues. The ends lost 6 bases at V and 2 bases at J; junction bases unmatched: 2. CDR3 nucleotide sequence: TGTGCCAGCAGGGGACAGGGACCTGGAAACACCATATATTTT. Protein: CASRGQGPGNTIYF.

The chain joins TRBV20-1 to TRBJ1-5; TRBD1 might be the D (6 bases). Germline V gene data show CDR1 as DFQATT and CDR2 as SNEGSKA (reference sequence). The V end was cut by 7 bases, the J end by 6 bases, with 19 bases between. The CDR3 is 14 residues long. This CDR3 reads CSGEGGGRGQPQHF. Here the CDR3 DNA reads TGCAGTGGGGAGGGAGGGGGACGGGGTCAGCCCCAGCATTTT.

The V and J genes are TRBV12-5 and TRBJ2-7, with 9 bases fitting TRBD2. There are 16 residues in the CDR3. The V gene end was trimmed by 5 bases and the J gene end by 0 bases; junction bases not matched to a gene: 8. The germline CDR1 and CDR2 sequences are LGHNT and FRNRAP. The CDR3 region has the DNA TGTGCTAGTGGTAAACCGGGACTAGCCTACTCCTACGAGCAGTACTTC. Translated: CASGKPGLAYSYEQYF.

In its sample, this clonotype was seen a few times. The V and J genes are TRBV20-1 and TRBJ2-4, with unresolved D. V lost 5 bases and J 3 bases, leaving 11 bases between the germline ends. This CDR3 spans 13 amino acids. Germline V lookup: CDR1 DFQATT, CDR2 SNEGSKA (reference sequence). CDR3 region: CSAPPSGKNIQYF. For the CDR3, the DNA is TGCAGTGCTCCTCCCTCCGGCAAAAACATTCAGTACTTC.

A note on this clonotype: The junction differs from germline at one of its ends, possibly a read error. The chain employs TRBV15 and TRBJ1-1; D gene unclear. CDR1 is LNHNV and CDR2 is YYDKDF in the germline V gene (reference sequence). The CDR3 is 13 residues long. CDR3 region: CATSRDFNSEAFF. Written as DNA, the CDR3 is TGTGCCACCAGCAGAGATTTTAACAGTGAAGCTTTCTTT.

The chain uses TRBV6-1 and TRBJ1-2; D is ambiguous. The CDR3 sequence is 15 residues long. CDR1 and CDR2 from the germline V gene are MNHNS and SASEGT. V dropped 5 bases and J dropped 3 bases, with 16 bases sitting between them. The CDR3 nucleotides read TGTGCCAGCAGTCTCAATTTCGTGCGGCACTATGGCTACACCTTC. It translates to CASSLNFVRHYGYTF.

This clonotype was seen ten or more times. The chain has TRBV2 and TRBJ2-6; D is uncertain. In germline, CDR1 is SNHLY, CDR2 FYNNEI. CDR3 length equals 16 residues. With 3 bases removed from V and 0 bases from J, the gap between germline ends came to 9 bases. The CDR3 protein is CASSDATFSGANVLTF. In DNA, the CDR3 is TGTGCCAGCAGTGACGCGACCTTCTCTGGGGCCAACGTCCTGACTTTC. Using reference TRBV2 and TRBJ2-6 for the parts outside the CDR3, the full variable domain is EPEVTQTPSHQVTQMGQEVILRCVPISNHLYFYWYRQILGQKVEFLVSFYNNEISEKSEIFDDQFSVERPDGSNFTLKIRSTKLEDSAMYFCASSDATFSGANVLTFGAGSRLTVL.

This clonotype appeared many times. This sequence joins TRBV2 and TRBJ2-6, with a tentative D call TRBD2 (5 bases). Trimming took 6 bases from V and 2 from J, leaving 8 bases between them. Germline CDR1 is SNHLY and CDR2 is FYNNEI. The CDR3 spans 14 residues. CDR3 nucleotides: TGTGCCAGCAGGGAGGAAGCTGGGGCCAACGTCCTGACTTTC. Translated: CASREEAGANVLTF.

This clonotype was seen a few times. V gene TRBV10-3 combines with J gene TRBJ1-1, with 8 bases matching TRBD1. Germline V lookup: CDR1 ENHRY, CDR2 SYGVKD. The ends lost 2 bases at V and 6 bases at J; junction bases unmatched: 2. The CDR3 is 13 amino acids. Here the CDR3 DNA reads TGTGCCATCAGTGAGGACAGGGGACCTGAAGCTTTCTTT. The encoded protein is CAISEDRGPEAFF.

The CDR3 DNA is TGTGCCAGCAGCTTTACAGGGGATCCTTCACCCCTCCACTTT. Encoded protein: CASSFTGDPSPLHF. This rearrangement joins TRBV5-5 to TRBJ1-6; 7 bases line up with TRBD1. The CDR3 contains 14 residues. Germline V CDR1 and CDR2: SGHKS, YYEKEE (reference sequence). V lost 2 bases, J lost 9 bases, and 5 bases stayed unmatched.

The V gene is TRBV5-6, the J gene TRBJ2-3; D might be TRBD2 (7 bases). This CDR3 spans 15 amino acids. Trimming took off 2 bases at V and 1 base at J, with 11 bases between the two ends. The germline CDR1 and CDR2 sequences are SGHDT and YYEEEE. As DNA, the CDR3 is TGTGCCAGCAGCTTCACAGGGAGGGGCACAGATACGCAGTATTTT. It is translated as CASSFTGRGTDTQYF.

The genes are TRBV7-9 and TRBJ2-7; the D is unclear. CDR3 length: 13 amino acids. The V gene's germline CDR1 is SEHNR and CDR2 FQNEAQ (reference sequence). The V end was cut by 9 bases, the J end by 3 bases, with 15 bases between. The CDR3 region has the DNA TGTGCCAGTAGTATAGAAACTTTCTACGAGCAGTACTTC. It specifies CASSIETFYEQYF.

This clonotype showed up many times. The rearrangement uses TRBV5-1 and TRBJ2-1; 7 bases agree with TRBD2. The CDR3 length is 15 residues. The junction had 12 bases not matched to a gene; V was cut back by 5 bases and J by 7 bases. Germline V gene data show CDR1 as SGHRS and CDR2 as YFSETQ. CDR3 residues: CASSLAGEAWNEQFF. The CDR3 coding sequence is TGCGCCAGCAGTCTTGCGGGAGAGGCTTGGAATGAGCAGTTCTTC.